These T cell receptor beta chains were read from a single sample in a study of T cells in Graves' hyperthyroidism and ophthalmopathy. TCRdb independently ran MiXCR on the multiplex PCR reads; one entry per CDR3 protein. The table shows roughly 700,000 distinct CDR3 sequences, with roughly 32% occurring only once. The specimen was blood. These TCRs come from a woman aged 40 to 50 with Graves' hyperthyroidism. The CDR3 runs from the conserved cysteine through the conserved F or W. A D gene is named only where the DNA matches it firmly. A clone size is listed for some rows: how often the clone was seen (once, few, many), or a class if it is expanded.

D,size,J,length,V,DNA,CDR3
-,many,TRBJ2-7,12,TRBV29-1,TGCAGCGTTGACGGGAGCAGCGACGAGCAGTACTTC,CSVDGSSDEQYF
TRBD1,-,TRBJ2-7,15,TRBV5-4,TGTGCCAGCAGCTCGGAGGCGGACAGGAGACACGAGCAGTACTTC,CASSSEADRRHEQYF
-,-,TRBJ2-7,15,TRBV20-1,TGCAGTGCTATACGGAATAGTGAGCGAACCTACGAGCAGTACTTC,CSAIRNSERTYEQYF
TRBD1,many,TRBJ1-5,16,TRBV9,TGTGCCAGCAGCTACTTAGGACAGGGATGGAATCAGCCCCAGCATTTT,CASSYLGQGWNQPQHF
-,few,TRBJ1-5,14,TRBV9,TGTGCCAGCGGTCCTTCGGGGGGCGGTCAGCCCCAGCATTTT,CASGPSGGGQPQHF
-,-,TRBJ2-1,12,TRBV5-6,TGTGCCAGCAGCTTGGACGTGGGTGAGCAGTTCTTC,CASSLDVGEQFF
-,-,TRBJ1-2,14,TRBV7-2,TGTGCCAGCAGCTTAGGGATGGGGAACTATGGCTACACCTTC,CASSLGMGNYGYTF
-,many,TRBJ1-2,16,TRBV19,TGTGCCAGTAGTATAGATCGGGTTTCGCATCCCCCTGGCTACACCTTC,CASSIDRVSHPPGYTF
TRBD2,few,TRBJ2-7,15,TRBV7-9,TGCGCCAGCAGCCCGTCGACTAGCGGGAGTTACGAGCAGTACTTC,CASSPSTSGSYEQYF
-,few,TRBJ1-5,15,TRBV5-8,TGTGCCAGCAGCCCGGGGTCCAAGTCCAATCAGCCCCAGCATTTT,CASSPGSKSNQPQHF
-,-,TRBJ1-4,15,TRBV5-1,TGCGCCAGCAGCTCCCCCAGGCCACCTAATGAAAAACTGTTTTTT,CASSSPRPPNEKLFF
TRBD1,few,TRBJ1-4,15,TRBV19,TGTGCCAGTAGAACAACAGGGGCTCAACGGGAAAAACTGTTTTTT,CASRTTGAQREKLFF
-,-,TRBJ2-7,16,TRBV7-8,TGTGCCAGCAGCTCCCGAGTCGAGGGGGGGTCTGAAGAGCAGTACTTC,CASSSRVEGGSEEQYF
-,-,TRBJ1-2,12,TRBV7-8,TGTGCCAGCAGCCCCATGGCAGGTGGCTACACCTTC,CASSPMAGGYTF
-,few,TRBJ2-2,14,TRBV4-3,TGCGCCAGCAGCGCCTCTTCCAGCTCAGGGGAGCTGTTTTTT,CASSASSSSGELFF
-,many,TRBJ1-1,13,TRBV14,TGTGCCAGCAGACGACCCGGGAACACTGAAGCTTTCTTT,CASRRPGNTEAFF
-,-,TRBJ1-4,15,TRBV5-5,TGTGCCAGCAGCTCTAACAGACGGCCGGGTGAAAAACTGTTTTTT,CASSSNRRPGEKLFF
-,-,TRBJ2-7,12,TRBV25-1,TGTGCCAGCAGTGAATTCCGGGTCGAGCAGTACTTC,CASSEFRVEQYF
-,-,TRBJ1-1,15,TRBV6-5,TGTGCCAGCAGTTACTCTCCCGGGGGGGAGACTGAAGCTTTCTTT,CASSYSPGGETEAFF
-,-,TRBJ2-7,13,TRBV28,TGTGCCAGCAGTTTGACCGCTGACTACGAGCAGTACTTC,CASSLTADYEQYF
TRBD2,-,TRBJ2-7,12,TRBV6-2/TRBV6-3,TGTGCCAGCAGCCTACTAGCGCGCGAGCAGTACTTC,CASSLLAREQYF
-,-,TRBJ1-5,16,TRBV7-9,TGTGCCAGCAGTTTTCTCGCAGGGCCTCAGGGTCAGCCCCAGCATTTT,CASSFLAGPQGQPQHF
TRBD1,-,TRBJ1-3,15,TRBV9,TGTGCCAGCAGCCAAAACAGGGGATCTGGAAACACCATATATTTT,CASSQNRGSGNTIYF
-,-,TRBJ1-1,14,TRBV7-9,TGTGCCAGCAGCTTCGAACAGAAACGCACTGAAGCTTTCTTT,CASSFEQKRTEAFF
-,many,TRBJ2-7,14,TRBV4-3,TGCGCCAGCAGCCCTGTCTCGGGAGCTAACGAGCAGTACTTC,CASSPVSGANEQYF
TRBD2,-,TRBJ2-1,14,TRBV7-9,TGTGCCAGCAGCTTATCCGGGAGGGGCGATGAGCAGTTCTTC,CASSLSGRGDEQFF